This TCR beta chain was retrieved from a study of identical twins listed by TCRdb under 2016. General notes on the study: To test whether fetal clonotypes persist, the study used deep sequencing on TCR alpha and beta repertoires from monozygotic twins, unrelated adults of various ages, and cord blood. To rule out contamination, replicate twin experiments were performed at different times with different library preparation protocols. Study-wide findings and limitations: Fewer insertions were carried by abundant cord blood beta clonotypes, a similar but weaker trend appeared in young adult naive repertoires, and no such trend appeared in memory repertoires. In monozygotic twins, out-of-frame TCR alpha sharing was systematically underestimated by recombination models, although the models agreed with sharing between unrelated individuals. Excess twin sharing in beta out-of-frame sequences was weaker because fewer shared sequences lowered the signal-to-noise ratio. Compared with coincidental sharing between unrelated individuals, an excess of low generation-probability sequences was observed among out-of-frame TCR alpha sequences shared between twins. Because the same donors could not be followed over many years, the conclusions relied on cross-sectional statistical analysis. Invariant T cells such as MAIT and iNKT could partly confound zero-insertion analyses, although diverse VJ usage argued against such confounding for most clonotypes.

Comment on this clonotype: The clone's antigen remains unknown. No base quality values were provided; no much bigger clone lies one nucleotide off.

Only healthy Caucasian donors were included. Three pairs of female monozygotic twins, all aged about 18 to 29 years, were included in the twin cohort. CD4+ and CD8+ T cell populations were isolated with positive isolation kits from Invitrogen. V was cut back by 1 base and J by 4 bases, leaving a gap of 11 bases between them. The CDR3 covers 13 residues, taking in both the cysteine and the phenylalanine. Kept here is only the CDR3 DNA, which spans 39 bases and is read in frame from base 1. In the germline V gene (reference sequence), CDR1 corresponds to DFQATT and CDR2 to SNEGSKA. The method was 5' RACE. Sequenced using an Illumina HiSeq 2000. Template switching introduced a universal primer binding site; the final cDNA contained a unique molecular identifier, enabling accurate counting of TCR cDNA molecules. Specific primers in the conserved constant-segment region were used to synthesize first-strand cDNA for TCR alpha and beta chains. To control for contamination, every cDNA library carried two barcodes: a SMART-Mk sample barcode plus Illumina barcodes. Two successive PCR steps introduced TruSeq adapter sequences along with Illumina sample barcodes. The TCR alpha and beta cDNA libraries were sequenced on the Illumina HiSeq platform using custom primers. Under the source paper's analysis protocol: MiGEC was used to process raw reads and extract unique molecular identifiers, and MiXCR was used to find CDR3 positions. For each individual, recombination models were inferred using an EM algorithm with the repgenHMM and IGoR tools. The analysis of shared clonotypes was done with the tcR package in R, with sharing normalized by the product of cloneset sizes. To study raw recombination free of thymic and clonal selection effects, out-of-frame nonproductive sequences were analyzed. TCRdb reprocessed the public reads (quality trimming at Q25 with fastp, clone calling with MiXCR) and kept in-frame beta chains. Merged by CDR3 protein, the rows form single entries marked with the most common genes and DNA. For this entry, the V and J calls and clone size follow TCRdb and not the study's own pipeline. The sample contains roughly 470,000 distinct CDR3 sequences, roughly an eighth of them found a single time. The leading ten clones occupy more than 0.8% of the sample.

These data also featured in a second study, about yellow fever vaccine responses in identical twins. From the second report: According to the authors, the vaccine-induced T cell response in identical twins seemed to be partly convergent and partly specific to each individual. Focusing on identical twins, the study followed the T cell clones that responded to the vaccine, and did so with precision.

The V gene is TRBV20-1 and the J gene is TRBJ2-7; there is no confident call for the D gene. Input material: CD4+ T cells sorted from blood. The receptor comes from a woman between 18 and 29 years old in good health. The CDR3 corresponds to CSARGNRLYEQYF. The sequenced DNA is TGCAGTGCTAGAGGGAACAGACTGTACGAGCAGTACTTC.